This entry lists 23 T cell receptor beta chains sequenced from one sample in a study of identical twins. TCRdb redid the calling of the 5' RACE reads with MiXCR, one entry per CDR3 protein. The sample has 350,000 to 450,000 distinct CDR3 sequences, roughly 20% seen once. The sequenced material came from naive T cells sorted from blood. These TCRs come from a man aged 45 to 65 in good health.

This clonotype was counted at least ten times. This chain uses TRBV6-5 with TRBJ2-1; the D is unclear. Germline values: CDR1 MNHEY, CDR2 SVGAGI. Deletions cut 0 bases from V and 4 bases from J, with 19 bases between. The CDR3 is 18 residues long. CDR3 coding DNA: TGTGCCAGCAGTTACTCGTCTCTATTGGACGGATCATACAATGAGCAGTTCTTC. It is translated as CASSYSSLLDGSYNEQFF.

The sample holds a few counts of this clonotype. V and J are TRBV20-1 and TRBJ2-5; 10 positions match TRBD1. Germline V lookup: CDR1 DFQATT, CDR2 SNEGSKA (reference sequence). The CDR3 covers 13 residues. The trim removed 7 bases at V and 5 bases at J, leaving 7 bases unmatched. CDR3 DNA sequence: TGCAGTGTTGACAGGGGGCTGAGGGAGACCCAGTACTTC. It translates to CSVDRGLRETQYF.

This clonotype was counted ten times or more. The chain uses TRBV28 and TRBJ2-7; D is unclear. The CDR3 runs to 11 residues. V dropped 6 bases and J dropped 3 bases, with 6 bases sitting between them. The V gene's germline CDR1 is MDHEN and CDR2 SYDVKM. CDR3 region: CASRANYEQYF. For the CDR3, the DNA is TGTGCCAGCAGGGCGAACTACGAGCAGTACTTC.

This clonotype was found many times. The gene calls are TRBV29-1 and TRBJ2-1; TRBD1 is a possible D gene (6 bases). V lost 0 bases, J lost 8 bases, and 14 bases lay in between. Germline loops: CDR1 SQVTM, CDR2 ANQGSEA. The CDR3 has 14 amino acids. The CDR3 sequence: CSVEEVQGQDEQFF. CDR3 DNA sequence: TGCAGCGTTGAAGAGGTACAGGGTCAGGATGAGCAGTTCTTC.

A note on this clonotype: A read error is possible here, since a much larger clone lies one base away. The genes are TRBV15 and TRBJ2-5; possibly TRBD1 for D (5 bases). The CDR3 is 15 residues long. Germline loops: CDR1 LNHNV, CDR2 YYDKDF (reference sequence). The CDR3 protein is CASSRVPGNRETQYF. DNA of the CDR3: TGTGCCTCCAGCAGAGTCCCAGGGAACCGGGAGACCCAGTACTTC.

This clonotype turned up a few times. The chain employs TRBV7-2 and TRBJ2-7, with D hard to call. The germline V gene has CDR1 SGHTA and CDR2 FQGNSA. The V end was cut by 3 bases, the J end by 3 bases, with 12 bases between. This CDR3 has 14 residues. The CDR3 bases are TGTGCCAGCAGCTTCTCAGGACCTATCTACGAGCAGTACTTC. Its translation is CASSFSGPIYEQYF.

Ten or more counts support this clonotype. V gene TRBV18 combines with J gene TRBJ2-3, with TRBD2 as a possible D gene (6 bases). Per the germline V gene, CDR1 is KGHSH and CDR2 is LQKENI. This CDR3 contains 15 residues. Trimming removed 2 bases at V and 3 bases at J, with 12 bases between. This CDR3 reads CASSPFPGATDTQYF. CDR3 DNA: TGTGCCAGCTCACCATTTCCGGGAGCGACAGATACGCAGTATTTT.

A remark on this clonotype: A much more abundant neighbour one base away suggests this may be a read error. The gene calls are TRBV5-1 and TRBJ2-1; a weak D match, TRBD2 (5 bases). Per germline, CDR1 SGHRS and CDR2 YFSETQ. The CDR3 spans 13 residues. The DNA for the CDR3 is TGCGGCAGCAGCTTGAACCTAGCAAATGAGCAGTTCTTC. Its translation is CGSSLNLANEQFF.

This clonotype was seen repeatedly, ten times or more. V is TRBV5-1 and J is TRBJ1-6, with 8 bases identical to TRBD1. V was clipped by 0 bases and J by 7 bases; unmatched bases: 6. The CDR3 has 16 residues. CDR1 and CDR2 from the germline V gene are SGHRS and YFSETQ. CDR3 coding DNA: TGCGCCAGCAGCTTGGTGTCGGGACAGGCCAATTCACCCCTCCACTTT. Translated: CASSLVSGQANSPLHF.

This clonotype was seen a few times. V usage is TRBV5-6 and J usage is TRBJ2-1; no firm D call. In germline, CDR1 is SGHDT, CDR2 YYEEEE. CDR3 length: 14 amino acids. Trimming stripped 0 bases from V and 2 bases from J, with 6 bases between. CDR3 sequence: CASSLGLTYNEQFF. The CDR3 DNA is TGTGCCAGCAGCTTGGGACTCACCTACAATGAGCAGTTCTTC.

This clonotype has a count of ten or more. This chain joins TRBV20-1 and TRBJ2-1, with a tentative D call TRBD2 (6 bases). The germline V gene encodes CDR1 DFQATT and CDR2 SNEGSKA (reference sequence). The germline V and J ends were trimmed by 3 bases and 5 bases, with 23 bases remaining between them. This CDR3 comprises 17 residues. The CDR3 DNA reads TGCAGTGCTAGCGATCCCCCCCGAAGGACTAAAAACAATGAGCAGTTCTTC. Its translation: CSASDPPRRTKNNEQFF.

The table lists this clonotype with many counts. The chain is built from TRBV5-6 and TRBJ2-7; 9 bases align to TRBD1. There are 15 residues in the CDR3. The V gene's germline CDR1 is SGHDT and CDR2 YYEEEE. V shed 2 bases, J shed 6 bases, and the junction held 9 bases outside the gene matches. CDR3 in DNA: TGTGCCAGCAGCTTATTGCCGGGACAGGGCGGCGAGCAGTACTTC. It codes for CASSLLPGQGGEQYF.

The chain carries TRBV6-2 or TRBV6-3 and TRBJ2-7; D assignment may be TRBD1 or TRBD2 (5 bases each). The germline V and J ends were trimmed by 2 bases and 7 bases, with 12 bases remaining between them. Germline loops: CDR1 MNHEY, CDR2 SVGEGT. This CDR3 comprises 13 residues. The CDR3 sequence: CASSYGGGREQYF. As DNA, the CDR3 is TGTGCCAGCAGTTACGGTGGGGGTCGGGAGCAGTACTTC.

The sample holds a few counts of this clonotype. This chain links TRBV6-1 with TRBJ2-1; D is undetermined. Trimming shortened V by 7 bases and J by 4 bases, and 14 bases separated the two germline ends. The germline gives CDR1 MNHNS, CDR2 SASEGT. The CDR3 covers 14 residues. The CDR3 region is CASKETSSYNEQFF. The CDR3 DNA is TGTGCCAGCAAGGAGACAAGTTCATACAATGAGCAGTTCTTC.

The genes are TRBV10-3 and TRBJ2-7; D not certain. From germline, CDR1 is ENHRY and CDR2 SYGVKD. Between the trimmed V and J ends, which lost 3 bases and 0 bases, there was a span of 6 bases. The CDR3 has 13 amino acids. The CDR3 bases are TGTGCCATCAGTGATCTGGGCTCCTACGAGCAGTACTTC. It codes for CAISDLGSYEQYF.

The chain is built from TRBV7-8 and TRBJ2-3, with 12 bases that match TRBD1. Germline V gene lookup returns CDR1 SGHVS and CDR2 FQNEAQ. This CDR3 has 16 residues. V dropped 5 bases and J dropped 4; count of bases not matched to a gene: 7. CDR3 loop: CASSTRDRGRPDTQYF. The CDR3 bases are TGTGCCAGCAGCACCCGGGACAGGGGGCGCCCAGATACGCAGTATTTT.

The chain uses TRBV5-1 and TRBJ2-2, with 7 bases matching TRBD1. The V and J ends lost 4 bases and 5 bases, in that order; junction bases with no gene match: 2. Germline loops: CDR1 SGHRS, CDR2 YFSETQ. The CDR3 has 13 amino acids. The CDR3 bases are TGCGCCAGCAGCATGACAGGGACCGGGGAGCTGTTTTTT. Translating it yields CASSMTGTGELFF.

This clonotype was seen ten or more times. This sequence joins TRBV20-1 and TRBJ2-5; possible D gene TRBD1, 6 bases. CDR1 and CDR2 (germline): DFQATT, SNEGSKA (reference sequence). V lost 2 bases to trimming and J lost 2 bases, with 12 bases between them. The CDR3 length is 14 residues. CDR3: CSARSSTGQETQYF. CDR3 nucleotide sequence: TGCAGTGCTAGATCATCAACAGGGCAAGAGACCCAGTACTTC.

The chain employs TRBV12-3 or TRBV12-4 and TRBJ1-5; no definite D call. Trimming removed 5 bases at V and 7 bases at J, with 12 bases between. The CDR3 extends over 13 amino acids. The CDR3 region has the DNA TGTGCCAGCAGTGCTAGGGTAAGACAGCCCCAGCATTTT. It codes for CASSARVRQPQHF.

This clonotype has ten or more counts. The chain recombines TRBV24-1 with TRBJ1-2, with 8 nucleotides matching TRBD1. Per the germline V gene, CDR1 is KGHDR and CDR2 is SFDVKD. This CDR3 has 15 amino acids. Trimming removed 3 bases from V and 4 bases from J; junction bases left unmatched: 6. DNA for the CDR3: TGTGCCACCAGTGATGGGGCAGGGGGCAGCTATGGCTACACCTTC. It is translated as CATSDGAGGSYGYTF.

This chain uses TRBV20-1 with TRBJ2-1; D not certain. CDR1 DFQATT and CDR2 SNEGSKA come from the germline V gene (reference sequence). Trimming took off 7 bases at V and 0 bases at J, with 13 bases between the two ends. This CDR3 is built from 14 residues. CDR3: CSVYLPSSYNEQFF. The CDR3 DNA is TGCAGTGTTTATCTCCCGAGCTCCTACAATGAGCAGTTCTTC.

In its sample, this clonotype was seen many times. This chain connects TRBV4-2 to TRBJ2-7, with D possibly TRBD2 on 6 matching bases. The ends were cut back, 0 bases at V and 2 bases at J, with 17 bases in the middle. The CDR3 totals 17 residues. CDR1 and CDR2 from the germline V gene are LGHNA and YNFKEQ. CDR3 sequence: CASSQDWDGRGTYEQYF. The CDR3 DNA reads TGTGCCAGCAGCCAAGATTGGGATGGGCGGGGCACCTACGAGCAGTACTTC.

The V call is TRBV6-5, the J call TRBJ2-1; D is perhaps TRBD2 (5 bases). Germline loops: CDR1 MNHEY, CDR2 SVGAGI. This CDR3 is 13 amino acids long. Deletions cut 0 bases from V and 15 bases from J, with 15 bases between. The CDR3 is CASSYSRDYPPFF. The CDR3 DNA sequence: TGTGCCAGCAGTTACTCTAGAGACTACCCTCCGTTCTTC.